Shown below are 22 T cell receptor delta chains from a single sample sequenced in a study of Vδ1+ human thymocytes. Which antigens these TCRs recognize remains unknown. General study points: Thymic TRG and TRD repertoires appeared highly polyclonal, with Gaussian CDR3 length distributions.

Extracted RNA was reverse transcribed into cDNA. CDR3 amplicons came from multiplex PCR with pooled V-gene forward and constant-region reverse primers. TCRdb called clones from the multiplex PCR reads again using CATT. The sample records roughly 25,000 delta-chain clones, 6.5% to 8% being singletons. Material: Vdelta1+ gamma-delta thymocytes from the thymus. The subset was: FACS-sorted CD3+ TCRalphabeta- TCRVdelta1+ TCRVdelta2- thymocytes. The receptors were gathered from a girl under three years old who had congenital heart surgery.

This clone was counted a few times. This sequence joins TRDV1 and TRDJ1; TRDD3 agrees at 9 bases. Germline CDR1 and CDR2: TSWWSYY and QGS. There are 23 residues in the CDR3. Trimming cost V 3 bases and J 0 bases; bases outside gene matches: 26. The CDR3 DNA follows: TGTGCTCTTGGGGATTCCTCCCTACGAAAGAAGGGGATACGACGGTGGGACACCGATAAACTCATCTTT. Its protein is CALGDSSLRKKGIRRWDTDKLIF.

Only a few counts were recorded for this clone. The chain carries TRDV1 and TRDJ1; 7 bases agree with TRDD3. Per germline, CDR1 TSWWSYY and CDR2 QGS. Trimming took 5 bases from V and 2 from J; bases not matched to a gene: 14. This CDR3 spans 17 amino acids. The CDR3 coding sequence is TGTGCTCTTGGGACCTACTGGGGTCCGGGCGGTACCGATAAACTCATCTTT. The encoded protein is CALGTYWGPGGTDKLIF.

The chain links TRDV1 to TRDJ1; 12 bases are a match to TRDD3. The CDR3 runs 26 residues. Per germline, CDR1 TSWWSYY and CDR2 QGS. After removal of 4 bases from V and 0 bases from J, the junction contained 33 bases not matched to a gene. In DNA form, the CDR3 reads TGTGCTCTTGGGGGGGACTACTCTCCTTCCTCGCTTACATTGCTGGGGGATACGAGGTACACCGATAAACTCATCTTT. It is translated as CALGGDYSPSSLTLLGDTRYTDKLIF.

A remark on this clone: A much larger clone sits a single nucleotide away, making a read error possible. The rearrangement joins TRDV2 to TRDJ1, with 8 positions matching TRDD2. Germline V lookup: CDR1 GEAIGNYY, CDR2 EKD. This CDR3 spans 14 amino acids. CDR3 DNA sequence: TGTGCCTGTGGCACCCCCTCTTCCTACCCAGAGCTCATCTTT. It codes for CACGTPSSYPELIF.

This clone occurred a few times. The chain recombines TRDV1 with TRDJ1; the D gene is possibly TRDD3 (5 bases). Trimming removed 2 bases from V and 9 bases from J, with 25 bases in between. The CDR3 totals 17 residues. The germline V gene encodes CDR1 TSWWSYY and CDR2 QGS. The CDR3 coding sequence is TGTGCTCTTGGGGAAGTCCCCGGGAGATACCGGGGTCTCGAACTCATCTTT. Amino acids: CALGEVPGRYRGLELIF.

The J gene is TRDJ1, the V gene TRDV1; TRDD3 matches 8 bases. There are 19 residues in the CDR3. The V gene's germline CDR1 is TSWWSYY and CDR2 QGS. Trimming cost V 0 bases and J 0 bases; bases outside gene matches: 12. DNA of the CDR3: TGTGCTCTTGGGGAACTTTGCCCAGGACTGGGGGGTAACACCGATAAACTCATCTTT. It codes for CALGELCPGLGGNTDKLIF.

The genes are TRDV1 and TRDJ1; 8 nucleotides agree with TRDD3. The ends lost 2 bases at V and 4 bases at J; junction bases unmatched: 18. The germline gives CDR1 TSWWSYY, CDR2 QGS. CDR3 length equals 19 residues. CDR3 residues: CALGESPGWGIGSNDKLIF. CDR3 nucleotides: TGTGCTCTTGGGGAAAGCCCTGGTTGGGGGATCGGGAGCAACGATAAACTCATCTTT.

The chain has TRDV1 and TRDJ1; 10 bases line up with TRDD3. Here the J gene was assigned by germline matching of the DNA, as TCRdb has none. V lost 6 bases, J lost 3 bases, and 19 bases stayed unmatched. CDR1 is TSWWSYY and CDR2 is QGS in the germline V gene. The CDR3 sequence is 19 residues long. The CDR3 sequence is CALGPPRGILGDYADKLIF. CDR3 nucleotides: TGTGCTCTTGGCCCCCCGAGGGGGATACTGGGGGATTACGCCGATAAACTCATCTTT.

This clone was counted only a few times. The V call is TRDV1, the J call TRDJ1, with 11 bases that match TRDD3. The CDR3 sequence is 17 residues long. V trimming: 4 bases; J trimming: 0 bases; junction bases outside the gene matches: 7. Germline values: CDR1 TSWWSYY, CDR2 QGS. The CDR3 sequence is CALGVYLGGYDTDKLIF. For the CDR3, the DNA is TGTGCTCTTGGGGTCTACCTTGGGGGATACGACACCGATAAACTCATCTTT.

In its sample, this clone was seen a few times. The chain is built from TRDV1 and TRDJ1; D ambiguous. The CDR3 spans 20 residues. Trimming took off 0 bases at V and 2 bases at J, with 25 bases between the two ends. Germline V gene sequence: CDR1 TSWWSYY, CDR2 QGS. The CDR3: CALGELIPLRPRGRTDKLIF. The CDR3 DNA follows: TGTGCTCTTGGGGAACTCATCCCTCTACGCCCCCGAGGGAGAACCGATAAACTCATCTTT.

This clone turned up a few times. This same CDR3 is encoded by further DNA sequences in the sample. The J gene is TRDJ1, the V gene TRDV1; 7 bases are a match to TRDD3. CDR1 is TSWWSYY and CDR2 is QGS in the germline V gene. The CDR3 sequence is 15 residues long. After removal of 0 bases from V and 0 bases from J, the junction contained 1 base not matched to a gene. The CDR3 nucleotides read TGTGCTCTTGGGGAACTCGGGGGATACACCGATAAACTCATCTTT. This translates into CALGELGGYTDKLIF.

On this clone: Being one base from a much bigger clone, this may be a read error. The sample has other DNA sequences that encode this CDR3 too. The chain is built from TRDV2 and TRDJ3; D uncertain. The V gene's germline CDR1 is GEAIGNYY and CDR2 EKD. Trimming shortened V by 1 base and J by 1 base, and 7 bases separated the two germline ends. The CDR3 has 16 residues. This CDR3 reads CACDTTGSWDTRQMFF. As DNA, the CDR3 is TGTGCCTGTGACACAACAGGGTCCTGGGACACCCGACAGATGTTTTTC.

This clone was counted a few times. This rearrangement joins TRDV1 to TRDJ1; D unclear. Trimming took off 3 bases at V and 0 bases at J, with 8 bases between the two ends. Germline lookup yields CDR1 TSWWSYY and CDR2 QGS. This CDR3 contains 14 residues. The chain's CDR3 is CALGEGFYTDKLIF. As DNA, the CDR3 is TGTGCTCTTGGGGAGGGGTTTTACACCGATAAACTCATCTTT.

This clone turned up a few times. Other DNA sequences within the sample encode an identical CDR3. The chain couples TRDV1 to TRDJ1; TRDD3 matches 7 bases. V lost 1 base and J lost 2; bases outside the gene matches: 4. The germline CDR1 and CDR2 sequences are TSWWSYY and QGS. There are 15 residues in the CDR3. DNA of the CDR3: TGTGCTCTTGGGGAACGAGGGGGGGATACCGATAAACTCATCTTT. This encodes CALGERGGDTDKLIF.

A few counts support this clone. The rearrangement links TRDV1 to TRDJ1; 9 nucleotides agree with TRDD3. The ends lost 0 bases at V and 3 bases at J; junction bases unmatched: 23. The CDR3 runs 22 residues. CDR1 and CDR2 from the germline V gene are TSWWSYY and QGS. The CDR3 sequence is CALGELSYRGYEPPNNADKLIF. The CDR3, as DNA: TGTGCTCTTGGGGAACTTTCCTACAGGGGATACGAACCCCCGAACAACGCCGATAAACTCATCTTT.

The chain recombines TRDV1 with TRDJ1; 10 positions agree with TRDD3. As TCRdb names no J gene, one was assigned here on the basis of a DNA match to germline. Per the germline V gene, CDR1 is TSWWSYY and CDR2 is QGS. This CDR3 spans 20 amino acids. V dropped 3 bases and J dropped 1; count of bases not matched to a gene: 17. CDR3 sequence reads: CALGEGPFSYDWGITDKLIF. The CDR3 bases are TGTGCTCTTGGGGAGGGCCCCTTTTCCTACGACTGGGGGATCACCGATAAACTCATCTTT.

This chain links TRDV1 with TRDJ1; D is unresolved. There are 20 residues in the CDR3. Germline V gene data show CDR1 as TSWWSYY and CDR2 as QGS. V lost 3 bases, J lost 0 bases, and 26 bases lay in between. The CDR3 nucleotides are TGTGCTCTTGGGGACCTTGCCTCCCCCCACTCCGGATCGTACACCGATAAACTCATCTTT. It yields the protein CALGDLASPHSGSYTDKLIF.

Only a few counts were recorded for this clone. The rearrangement uses TRDV1 and TRDJ1, with 11 bases fitting TRDD3. V dropped 0 bases and J dropped 3; count of bases not matched to a gene: 15. Germline assignment: CDR1 TSWWSYY and CDR2 QGS. The CDR3 has 20 residues. The CDR3 reads CALGELRPSLGDTRADKLIF. CDR3 nucleotide sequence: TGTGCTCTTGGGGAACTACGGCCTTCGCTGGGGGATACACGGGCCGATAAACTCATCTTT.

The rearrangement links TRDV1 to TRDJ2; D may be TRDD3 (6 bases). The germline V gene has CDR1 TSWWSYY and CDR2 QGS. CDR3 length: 23 residues. Trimming shortened V by 1 base and J by 0 bases, and 30 bases separated the two germline ends. CDR3 nucleotide sequence: TGTGCTCTTGGGGAACGGGTCCAACATACTTGGATACAGTCCCGTGCTTTGACAGCACAACTCTTCTTT. Residues: CALGERVQHTWIQSRALTAQLFF.

The chain joins TRDV1 to TRDJ1; maybe TRDD3 (6 bases). The CDR3 runs 17 residues. CDR1 and CDR2 (germline): TSWWSYY, QGS. Trimming stripped 5 bases from V and 0 bases from J, with 19 bases between. The CDR3 sequence: CALGPQGGTRYTDKLIF. Written as DNA, the CDR3 is TGTGCTCTTGGGCCCCAGGGGGGGACGAGGTACACCGATAAACTCATCTTT.

This clone has just a few counts. V is TRDV1 and J is TRDJ1; maybe TRDD3 (6 bases). Deletions cut 2 bases from V and 0 bases from J, with 22 bases between. Per germline, CDR1 TSWWSYY and CDR2 QGS. The CDR3 contains 19 residues. The CDR3 protein is CALGEGSEGDSPYTDKLIF. CDR3 in DNA: TGTGCTCTTGGGGAAGGATCGGAGGGGGACTCACCGTACACCGATAAACTCATCTTT.

The rearrangement uses TRDV1 and TRDJ1; 9 nucleotides match TRDD3. The CDR3 length is 23 residues. Trimming took 0 bases from V and 0 from J; bases not matched to a gene: 23. The germline CDR1 and CDR2 sequences are TSWWSYY and QGS. The CDR3 here is CALGELGSSAFDLWGIYTDKLIF. The CDR3 DNA sequence: TGTGCTCTTGGGGAACTGGGCTCCTCGGCCTTCGACCTCTGGGGGATTTACACCGATAAACTCATCTTT.